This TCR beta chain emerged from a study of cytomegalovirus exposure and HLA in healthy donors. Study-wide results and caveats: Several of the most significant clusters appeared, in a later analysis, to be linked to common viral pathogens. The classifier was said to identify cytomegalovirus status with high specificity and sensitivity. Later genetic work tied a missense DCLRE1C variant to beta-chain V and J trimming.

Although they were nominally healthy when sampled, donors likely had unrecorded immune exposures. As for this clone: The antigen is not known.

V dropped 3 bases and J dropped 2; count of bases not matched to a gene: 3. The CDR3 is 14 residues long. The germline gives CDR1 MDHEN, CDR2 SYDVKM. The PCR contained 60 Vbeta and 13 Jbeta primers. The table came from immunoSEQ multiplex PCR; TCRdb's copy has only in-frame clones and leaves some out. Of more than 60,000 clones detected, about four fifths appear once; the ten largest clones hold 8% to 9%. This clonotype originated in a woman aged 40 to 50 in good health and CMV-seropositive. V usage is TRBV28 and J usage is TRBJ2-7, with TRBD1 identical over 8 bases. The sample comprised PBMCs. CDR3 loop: CASSFGQGPYEQYF. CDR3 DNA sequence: TGTGCCAGCAGTTTCGGACAGGGCCCCTACGAGCAGTACTTC.